A selection of T cell receptor beta chains follows, all from one sample in a study of cytomegalovirus exposure and HLA in healthy donors. Profiled with immunoSEQ multiplex PCR; TCRdb holds only in-frame clones, not every one. The data contain some 190,000 clones, roughly 78% of them seen just once; the ten biggest clones take up 1.5% to 2%. The sequenced material came from PBMCs. These receptors all stem from a woman under 40 in good health and CMV-seronegative. CDR3s leave out the opening cysteine and the closing phenylalanine or tryptophan. The order of the fields is J gene, V gene, CDR3 protein.

>TRBJ1-6|TRBV6-6
ASNSPYNSPLH
>TRBJ2-2|TRBV9
ATTQGANTGELF
>TRBJ1-2|TRBV14
ASSQAPTGASYT
>TRBJ2-7|TRBV20-1
SAWATYEQY
>TRBJ2-5|TRBV2
ASSDLGQGLQETQY
>TRBJ2-2|TRBV2
ASRLDTNTGELF
>TRBJ1-1|TRBV4-1
ASSQPIPGVLNTEAF
>TRBJ2-1|TRBV27
ASSQSSSYNEQF
>TRBJ2-3|TRBV9
ASSVGALAARLRGTDTQY
>TRBJ2-5|TRBV9
ASSAGGWVQETQY
>TRBJ2-7|TRBV21-1
ASSNGPGQASYEQY
>TRBJ2-7|TRBV7-8
ASSSRQGSGEQY
>TRBJ2-7|TRBV4-3
ASSQDPGQGTLEQY
>TRBJ1-5|TRBV11-2
ASSFLADNQPQH
>TRBJ2-1|TRBV4-1
ASSRLGVEQF
>TRBJ2-5|TRBV5-4
ASSGGLAGETQY
>TRBJ2-7|TRBV15
ATSKVGAPIRSYEQY
>TRBJ1-2|TRBV10-3
AISESGDNYGYT
>TRBJ2-5|TRBV19
ASRGTGKGTQY
>TRBJ2-3|TRBV30
AWSFGKAGDTQY
>TRBJ2-1|TRBV4-3
ASSQAPWGSGGAGNEQF
>TRBJ2-7|TRBV6-5
ASSPLTGAHEQY
>TRBJ2-5|TRBV7-9
ASSPTGTSGGIRTQY
>TRBJ1-5|TRBV25-1
ASTKRGTSWGGQPQH
>TRBJ1-2|TRBV7-2
ASSSRDRGNYGYT
>TRBJ1-2|TRBV27
ASSLQGRDGYT
>TRBJ2-7|TRBV30
AWRETRQIFSYEQY
>TRBJ2-5|TRBV2
ASRETSSTETQY
>TRBJ1-6|TRBV30
AWSGRGNSPLH
>TRBJ1-1|TRBV19
ASSQQGSEAF
>TRBJ2-1|TRBV4-1
ASSLGRERGNEQF
>TRBJ1-5|TRBV6-5
ASKGTAFNQPQH
>TRBJ1-3|TRBV5-1
ASSLARGAAGNTIY
>TRBJ1-6|TRBV6-1
ASSEVQGDSPLH
>TRBJ1-6|TRBV9
ASSVADIISVTPLH
>TRBJ1-3|TRBV5-4
ASSLSAASGNTIY